This T cell receptor (beta chain) is drawn from a study of cytomegalovirus exposure and HLA in healthy donors. In the study overall: Earlier sequencing of 150 million to 200 million T cells yielded about 120 million unique TCR beta sequences. Whole-study results and caveats: Several V segments, TRBV6-2 and TRBV6-3 among them, could not be told apart and were dropped. HLA allele associations emerged for about 16,000 TCR beta sequences in a later analysis, at 0.05 false discovery rate.

This clone occurred once. What it binds is not known. Germline loops: CDR1 LNHDA, CDR2 SQIVND (reference sequence). After removal of 5 bases from V and 8 bases from J, the junction contained 4 bases not matched to a gene. This CDR3 spans 14 amino acids. The PCR had 60 Vbeta and 13 Jbeta primers. Sequencing was performed with immunoSEQ multiplex PCR; in TCRdb, only in-frame clones are kept and a portion is missing. Counted here are roughly 180,000 clones, 80% occurring once; the ten biggest clones make up roughly 1.3%. V gene TRBV19 combines with J gene TRBJ2-2; TRBD1 agrees at 11 bases. The sequenced material came from PBMCs. The TCR comes from a man in his thirties or forties in good health and CMV-seronegative. As DNA, the CDR3 is TGTGCCAGTAGTGGACAGGGGGCGGCGGGGGAGCTGTTTTTT. Translating gives CASSGQGAAGELFF.